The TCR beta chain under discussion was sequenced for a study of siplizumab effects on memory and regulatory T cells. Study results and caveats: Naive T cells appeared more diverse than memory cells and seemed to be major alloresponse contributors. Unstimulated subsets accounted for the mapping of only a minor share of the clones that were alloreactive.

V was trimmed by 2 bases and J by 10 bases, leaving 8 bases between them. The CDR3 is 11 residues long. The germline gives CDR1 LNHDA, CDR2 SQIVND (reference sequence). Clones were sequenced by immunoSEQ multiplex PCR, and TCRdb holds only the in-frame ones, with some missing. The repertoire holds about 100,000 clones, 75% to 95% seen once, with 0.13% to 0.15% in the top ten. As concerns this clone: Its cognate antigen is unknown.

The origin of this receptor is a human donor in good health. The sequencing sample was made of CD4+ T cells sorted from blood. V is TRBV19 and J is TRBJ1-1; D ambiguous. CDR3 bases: TGTGCCAGTAGTATAAGGGAGGTAGCTTTCTTT. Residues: CASSIREVAFF.